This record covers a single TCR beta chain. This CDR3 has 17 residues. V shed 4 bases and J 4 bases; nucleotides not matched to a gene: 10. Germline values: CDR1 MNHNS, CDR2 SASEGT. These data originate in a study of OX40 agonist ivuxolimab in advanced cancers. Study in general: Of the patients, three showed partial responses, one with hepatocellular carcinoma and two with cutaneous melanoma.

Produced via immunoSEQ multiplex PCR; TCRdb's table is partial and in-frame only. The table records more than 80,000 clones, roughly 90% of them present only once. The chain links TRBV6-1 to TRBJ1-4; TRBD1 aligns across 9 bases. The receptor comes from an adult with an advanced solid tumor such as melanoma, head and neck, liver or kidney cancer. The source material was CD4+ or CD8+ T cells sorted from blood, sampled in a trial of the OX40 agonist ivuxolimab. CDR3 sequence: CASSGSGQGLFNEKLFF. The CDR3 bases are TGTGCCAGCAGTGGATCGGGACAGGGCCTTTTTAATGAAAAACTGTTTTTT.